The 29 T cell receptor beta chains listed next were all sequenced from one sample in a study of identical twins. One entry per CDR3 protein results from TCRdb running MiXCR on the 5' RACE reads. The sample includes approximately 1.8 million distinct CDR3 sequences, roughly 35% of them seen just once. Sequenced material: cord blood. The receptors shown here come from a newborn girl in good health.

This clonotype appeared a few times. The chain employs TRBV7-6 and TRBJ2-7; D assignment may be TRBD1 or TRBD2 (5 bases each). The V end was cut by 4 bases, the J end by 0 bases, with 10 bases between. The CDR3 covers 14 residues. Germline V gene sequence: CDR1 SGHVS, CDR2 FNYEAQ. The CDR3 sequence is CASSSYGTSYEQYF. CDR3 in DNA: TGTGCCAGCAGCTCGTACGGGACCTCCTACGAGCAGTACTTC.

This clonotype appeared a few times. The chain joins TRBV24-1 to TRBJ2-1; 12 nucleotides match TRBD1. CDR3 length: 13 amino acids. Germline V gene lookup returns CDR1 KGHDR and CDR2 SFDVKD. Unmatched junction bases numbered 4, after V lost 5 bases and J lost 12 bases. CDR3 protein: CATSAGQGAGQFF. The CDR3 DNA sequence: TGTGCCACCAGTGCGGGACAGGGGGCAGGGCAGTTCTTC.

In its sample, this clonotype was seen a few times. V and J are TRBV5-1 and TRBJ2-3; 11 positions match TRBD2. V lost 4 bases, J lost 5 bases, and 6 bases stayed unmatched. This CDR3 region has 15 residues. Germline V gene lookup returns CDR1 SGHRS and CDR2 YFSETQ. CDR3 loop: CASSVLAGGVDTQYF. Written as DNA, the CDR3 is TGCGCCAGCAGCGTCCTAGCGGGAGGCGTAGATACGCAGTATTTT.

The chain recombines TRBV6-2 or TRBV6-3 with TRBJ2-7; TRBD2 matches at 10 bases. Germline assignment: CDR1 MNHEY and CDR2 SVGEGT. The CDR3 is 15 amino acids. Germline trimming cut 2 bases from V and 2 bases from J; bases unmatched to any gene: 3. The CDR3 sequence is CASSYGAGGPYEQYF. CDR3 DNA: TGTGCCAGCAGTTACGGAGCGGGAGGGCCCTACGAGCAGTACTTC.

This clonotype was recorded a few times. The J gene is TRBJ1-4, the V gene TRBV9, with no clear D. The germline gives CDR1 SGDLS, CDR2 YYNGEE. This CDR3 spans 15 amino acids. V was trimmed by 3 bases and J by 0 bases, leaving 9 bases between them. CDR3 nucleotides: TGTGCCAGCAGCGCCCGACCCGCAACTAATGAAAAACTGTTTTTT. Translated: CASSARPATNEKLFF. Full variable domain (missing parts from reference TRBV9 and TRBJ1-4): DSGVTQTPKHLITATGQRVTLRCSPRSGDLSVYWYQQSLDQGLQFLIQYYNGEERAKGNILERFSAQQFPDLHSELNLSSLELGDSALYFCASSARPATNEKLFFGSGTQLSVL.

This clonotype occurred a few times. The chain joins TRBV27 to TRBJ2-3; TRBD2 matches at 8 bases. The germline gives CDR1 MNHEY, CDR2 SMNVEV (reference sequence). V dropped 1 base and J dropped 6; count of bases not matched to a gene: 6. The CDR3 has 15 residues. As DNA, the CDR3 is TGTGCCAGCAGTTTATACGGGACTAGTACTGATACGCAGTATTTT. Its translation is CASSLYGTSTDTQYF.

The rearrangement uses TRBV3-1 and TRBJ1-1, with D tentatively TRBD1 (6 bases). With 3 bases removed from V and 4 bases from J, the gap between germline ends came to 15 bases. Germline loops: CDR1 LGHDT, CDR2 YNNKEL (reference sequence). The CDR3 consists of 15 residues. The CDR3 sequence: CASSHPRGSGTEAFF. CDR3 bases: TGTGCCAGCAGCCATCCCAGGGGTAGCGGCACTGAAGCTTTCTTT.

The genes are TRBV29-1 and TRBJ1-2; D ambiguous. The V gene lost 3 bases and the J gene lost 11 bases, with 7 bases spanning the gap. The germline CDR1 and CDR2 sequences are SQVTM and ANQGSEA. The CDR3 is made up of 9 amino acids. CDR3 residues: CSVEMGYTF. In DNA form, the CDR3 reads TGCAGCGTTGAGATGGGATACACCTTC. Combining the CDR3 with reference TRBV29-1 and TRBJ1-2 gives the whole variable domain SAVISQKPSRDICQRGTSLTIQCQVDSQVTMMFWYRQQPGQSLTLIATANQGSEATYESGFVIDKFPISRPNLTFSTLTVSNMSPEDSSIYLCSVEMGYTFGSGTRLTVV.

The gene calls are TRBV12-3 or TRBV12-4 and TRBJ1-2, with a tentative D call TRBD1 (5 bases). CDR3 size: 14 residues. The V and J ends lost 7 bases and 2 bases respectively, with 14 bases between them. The CDR3 reads CASTPTAPNYGYTF. For the CDR3, the DNA is TGTGCCAGCACCCCGACAGCTCCGAACTATGGCTACACCTTC.

The chain has TRBV6-1 and TRBJ2-3, with 13 bases matching TRBD2. Losses at the gene ends were 6 bases for V and 1 base for J; bases not matched to a gene: 10. Germline values: CDR1 MNHNS, CDR2 SASEGT. The CDR3 loop spans 18 amino acids. Here the CDR3 DNA reads TGTGCCAGCAGCCCGGGACTAGCGGGATCGCTCCGCACAGATACGCAGTATTTT. Protein product: CASSPGLAGSLRTDTQYF.

This rearrangement joins TRBV19 to TRBJ1-5; D remains ambiguous. This CDR3 is built from 17 residues. Germline V gene data show CDR1 as LNHDA and CDR2 as SQIVND (reference sequence). V lost 7 bases to trimming and J lost 5 bases, with 24 bases between them. CDR3 sequence: CASTPIGLGGSDQPQHF. The CDR3 DNA follows: TGTGCCAGTACCCCGATAGGGTTGGGAGGGTCTGATCAGCCCCAGCATTTT. Full variable domain (remainder filled in from reference TRBV19 and TRBJ1-5): DGGITQSPKYLFRKEGQNVTLSCEQNLNHDAMYWYRQDPGQGLRLIYYSQIVNDFQKGDIAEGYSVSREKKESFPLTVTSAQKNPTAFYLCASTPIGLGGSDQPQHFGDGTRLSIL.

The chain carries TRBV4-2 and TRBJ2-3; the match to TRBD1 covers 9 bases. The CDR3 covers 15 residues. The junction had 4 bases not matched to a gene; V was cut back by 1 base and J by 5 bases. Germline CDR1 LGHNA, CDR2 YNFKEQ. In nucleotides, the CDR3 is TGTGCCAGCAGCCAAGCGGGACAGGGCCTAGATACGCAGTATTTT. Its translation: CASSQAGQGLDTQYF.

The DNA for the CDR3 is TGCGCCAGCAGCCAAGATTTCGTTCAGGCAAGGGGGCAGTTCTTC. Amino acid sequence: CASSQDFVQARGQFF. The chain recombines TRBV4-1 with TRBJ2-1; D perhaps matches TRBD1 (5 bases). CDR1 and CDR2 (germline): MGHRA, YSYEKL. The V end lost 0 bases, the J end lost 12 bases, and 18 bases lay between the germline ends. The CDR3 is 15 amino acids.

J is TRBJ2-3 and V is TRBV7-2, with a possible D match to TRBD2 (5 bases). This CDR3 is 15 amino acids long. V was cut by 4 bases and J by 4 bases, with 15 bases left in between. The V gene's germline CDR1 is SGHTA and CDR2 FQGNSA. The DNA for the CDR3 is TGTGCCAGCAGCTCATTCCGGGGTAGGGCAGATACGCAGTATTTT. Its translation is CASSSFRGRADTQYF.

This clonotype showed up just a few times. The V gene is TRBV20-1, the J gene TRBJ1-3; D possibly corresponds to TRBD1 (5 bases). Trimming took off 3 bases at V and 0 bases at J, with 9 bases between the two ends. The CDR3 has 14 amino acids. CDR1 and CDR2 from the germline V gene are DFQATT and SNEGSKA (reference sequence). CDR3 protein: CSASQTVSGNTIYF. Here the CDR3 DNA reads TGCAGTGCTAGTCAGACAGTCTCTGGAAACACCATATATTTT.

CDR3 sequence reads: CASSQLPFSNQPQHF. Written as DNA, the CDR3 is TGCGCCAGCAGCCAACTCCCGTTTAGCAATCAGCCCCAGCATTTT. The rearrangement uses TRBV4-1 and TRBJ1-5, with D hard to call. CDR1 and CDR2 from the germline V gene are MGHRA and YSYEKL. CDR3 length: 15 amino acids. V lost 2 bases, J lost 0 bases, and 8 bases lay in between.

The V call is TRBV28, the J call TRBJ1-2; TRBD1 matches at 7 bases. With 10 bases clipped from V and 3 bases from J, the junction kept 8 bases outside the gene matches. CDR1 and CDR2 from the germline V gene are MDHEN and SYDVKM. The CDR3 has 13 residues. This CDR3 is CAITRGRDYGYTF. In DNA form, the CDR3 reads TGTGCCATCACTAGGGGGCGCGACTATGGCTACACCTTC.

This chain links TRBV19 with TRBJ1-5; the D gene is possibly TRBD1 (5 bases). The CDR3 has 14 amino acids. Germline V lookup: CDR1 LNHDA, CDR2 SQIVND (reference sequence). Trimming took 2 bases from V and 2 from J, leaving 7 bases between them. CDR3 DNA sequence: TGTGCCAGTAGTATACAAGGGGGCAATCAGCCCCAGCATTTT. This gives the protein CASSIQGGNQPQHF.

The chain joins TRBV10-3 to TRBJ1-5; tentative D call: TRBD1 (5 bases). Germline V gene data show CDR1 as ENHRY and CDR2 as SYGVKD. V dropped 2 bases and J dropped 4 bases, with 12 bases sitting between them. The CDR3 is made up of 15 amino acids. CDR3 nucleotide sequence: TGTGCCATCAGTGAGATGGGGGGGGGGAATCAGCCCCAGCATTTT. Encoded protein: CAISEMGGGNQPQHF.

This clonotype has more than one count but fewer than ten. The chain carries TRBV20-1 and TRBJ2-1; 9 positions agree with TRBD2. In germline, CDR1 is DFQATT, CDR2 SNEGSKA (reference sequence). The CDR3 spans 14 residues. The junction had 8 bases not matched to a gene; V was cut back by 6 bases and J by 5 bases. Here the CDR3 DNA reads TGCAGTGCGAAGGGACTAGCTGTCCACAATGAGCAGTTCTTC. This codes for CSAKGLAVHNEQFF.

The chain combines TRBV20-1 with TRBJ2-7, with 7 bases identical to TRBD1. Germline CDR1 and CDR2: DFQATT and SNEGSKA (reference sequence). This CDR3 comprises 15 residues. V lost 5 bases and J lost 6; bases outside the gene matches: 16. The CDR3 DNA is TGCAGTGCTCAGGCAGCTAAGGGGGCGCTGGGCGAGCAGTACTTC. Translated: CSAQAAKGALGEQYF.

V gene TRBV2 combines with J gene TRBJ2-1; D gene uncertain. Looked up from germline, CDR1 is SNHLY and CDR2 is FYNNEI. There are 18 residues in the CDR3. V lost 6 bases and J lost 11, with 32 bases in between. The CDR3 protein is CASRGIAGRVTFPHKQFF. The CDR3 DNA reads as TGTGCCAGCAGAGGGATCGCTGGACGGGTTACATTTCCCCATAAGCAGTTCTTC.

This clonotype was observed a handful of times. The chain recombines TRBV19 with TRBJ2-4, with TRBD2 matching 10 bases. Germline V gives CDR1 LNHDA, CDR2 SQIVND (reference sequence). The CDR3 has 17 amino acids. The V segment lost 4 bases and the J segment 2 bases; nucleotides outside the gene matches: 8. Written as DNA, the CDR3 is TGTGCCAGTAGTAAGGCTAGCGGGAGACTTTCCAAAAACATTCAGTACTTC. Residues: CASSKASGRLSKNIQYF.

This rearrangement joins TRBV7-9 to TRBJ1-2; no definite D call. CDR1 is SEHNR and CDR2 is FQNEAQ in the germline V gene (reference sequence). The CDR3 runs to 13 residues. Trimming pared 6 bases from V and 7 bases from J, leaving 15 bases between. The CDR3 bases are TGTGCCAGCAGTCCATCGCTGGGAGCTGGCTACACCTTC. Translation: CASSPSLGAGYTF.

This clonotype was detected only a few times. V gene TRBV4-2 combines with J gene TRBJ1-2; a possible D gene is TRBD1 (5 bases). This CDR3 spans 14 amino acids. V lost 0 bases and J lost 7, with 12 bases in between. Per germline, CDR1 LGHNA and CDR2 YNFKEQ. The CDR3 bases are TGTGCCAGCAGCCAAGATCGGCAGGGAGGTGGCTACACCTTC. Amino acid sequence: CASSQDRQGGGYTF.

The rearrangement uses TRBV21-1 and TRBJ2-1. TRBV21-1 is tagged as a pseudogene. This CDR3 is built from 14 residues. CDR3 in DNA: TGTGCCAGCAGCAAAGTTTGCCGATACAATGAGCAGTTCTTC. Translating gives CASSKVCRYNEQFF.

This chain connects TRBV20-1 to TRBJ2-3; D may match TRBD1 or TRBD2 (5 bases each). CDR3 length: 15 residues. The V gene's germline CDR1 is DFQATT and CDR2 SNEGSKA (reference sequence). With 6 bases removed from V and 0 bases from J, the gap between germline ends came to 16 bases. This CDR3 reads CSALDRDLSTDTQYF. As DNA, the CDR3 is TGCAGTGCCTTGGACCGGGACCTAAGCACAGATACGCAGTATTTT.

The CDR3 coding sequence is TGTGCCAGCAGCCAAAACAATAATTCACCCCTCCACTTT. Protein sequence: CASSQNNNSPLHF. The chain has TRBV14 and TRBJ1-6; D call uncertain. Trimming cost V 2 bases and J 5 bases, with 4 bases left between them. Germline CDR1 is SGHDN and CDR2 is FVKESK. The CDR3 extends over 13 amino acids.

This clonotype was picked up many times. The rearrangement uses TRBV25-1 and TRBJ2-7; maybe TRBD1 (6 bases). This CDR3 has 16 residues. Germline CDR1 and CDR2: MGHDK and SYGVNS. Trimming cost V 1 base and J 2 bases, with 15 bases left between them. The CDR3 DNA reads as TGTGCCAGCAGTGAATTTGGGGACACTAAGACCTACGAGCAGTACTTC. It encodes CASSEFGDTKTYEQYF.